These T cell receptor beta chains were read from a single sample in a study of blood T cell repertoires in COVID-19. The method was immunoSEQ multiplex PCR; TCRdb's version includes in-frame clones alone and lacks a portion of them. There are about 77,000 clones in the sample; more than 90% occur only once, and 15% to 20% lies in the top ten. Input material: peripheral blood. These receptors originate from a woman of 80 years or more with active or convalescent COVID-19. Each CDR3 is given with its conserved first and last residue. The D gene is left open where the match is weak. Rows may omit the clone size; those that give it use once, few, many or a size class.

D gene: TRBD1; J gene: TRBJ1-2; clone size: NA; V gene: TRBV7-2; CDR3 DNA: TGTGCCAGCAGCAAGAAGACAGGGGGGAGCTATGGCTACACCTTC; CDR3 protein: CASSKKTGGSYGYTF
D gene: NA; J gene: TRBJ1-5; clone size: NA; V gene: TRBV5-8; CDR3 DNA: TGTGCCAGCAGCCCTGGACAGTTTTATCAGCCCCAGCATTTT; CDR3 protein: CASSPGQFYQPQHF
D gene: NA; J gene: TRBJ1-1; clone size: NA; V gene: TRBV9; CDR3 DNA: TGTGCCAGCAGCGCCGCCGGACTGATGAACACTGAAGCTTTCTTT; CDR3 protein: CASSAAGLMNTEAFF
D gene: TRBD1; J gene: TRBJ2-7; clone size: NA; V gene: TRBV19; CDR3 DNA: TGTGCCCTCCGCCAGGGGGACAGGGGTTCTTACGAGCAGTACTTC; CDR3 protein: CALRQGDRGSYEQYF
D gene: TRBD1; J gene: TRBJ1-5; clone size: NA; V gene: TRBV19; CDR3 DNA: TGTGCCAGTAGTATCAAGGGACAGGCCCCCAATCAGCCCCAGCATTTT; CDR3 protein: CASSIKGQAPNQPQHF
D gene: TRBD1; J gene: TRBJ2-4; clone size: NA; V gene: TRBV6-5; CDR3 DNA: TGTGCCAGCAGTTCACTTAGGGACAGTCAAAACATTCAGTACTTC; CDR3 protein: CASSSLRDSQNIQYF
D gene: NA; J gene: TRBJ2-1; clone size: NA; V gene: TRBV27; CDR3 DNA: TGTGCCAGCAGCATATGGGGGGGCGGGGGCTACAATGAGCAGTTCTTC; CDR3 protein: CASSIWGGGGYNEQFF
D gene: NA; J gene: TRBJ2-4; clone size: NA; V gene: TRBV10-3; CDR3 DNA: TGTGCCACCGAGAAAAGCGGCGAAAACATTCAGTACTTC; CDR3 protein: CATEKSGENIQYF
D gene: NA; J gene: TRBJ2-3; clone size: NA; V gene: TRBV9; CDR3 DNA: TGTGCCAGCAGCGTAGGAAGTAGGGGGGATACGCAGTATTTT; CDR3 protein: CASSVGSRGDTQYF
D gene: TRBD2; J gene: TRBJ2-6; clone size: NA; V gene: TRBV28; CDR3 DNA: TGTGCCAGCAGTCAGTGGCGGGTTGGGACTAGCGGGGGAAATGGGGCCAACGTCCTGACTTTC; CDR3 protein: CASSQWRVGTSGGNGANVLTF
D gene: NA; J gene: TRBJ2-6; clone size: NA; V gene: TRBV5-1; CDR3 DNA: TGCGCCAGCACATTGGAGCCGGGGGTCGGGGCCAACGTCCTGACTTTC; CDR3 protein: CASTLEPGVGANVLTF
D gene: NA; J gene: TRBJ1-2; clone size: NA; V gene: TRBV7-9; CDR3 DNA: TGTGCCAGCAGCTCCCTGGCAGGGCAAGGCTACACCTTC; CDR3 protein: CASSSLAGQGYTF
D gene: TRBD1; J gene: TRBJ1-1; clone size: NA; V gene: TRBV6-5; CDR3 DNA: TGTGCCAGCAGCCAGGGACAGTGGAGCACTGAAGCTTTCTTT; CDR3 protein: CASSQGQWSTEAFF
D gene: NA; J gene: TRBJ1-1; clone size: NA; V gene: TRBV7-9; CDR3 DNA: TGTGCCAGCAGCTCGTACAGAGAGAAGAACACTGAAGCTTTCTTT; CDR3 protein: CASSSYREKNTEAFF
D gene: NA; J gene: TRBJ1-5; clone size: NA; V gene: TRBV7-9; CDR3 DNA: TGTGCCAGCAGCTTATTTAAACCGAGTCTCAATCAGCCCCAGCATTTT; CDR3 protein: CASSLFKPSLNQPQHF
D gene: TRBD1; J gene: TRBJ2-7; clone size: NA; V gene: TRBV11-1; CDR3 DNA: TGTGCCAGCAGAGCTACAGGGGGCGCAGGATACGAGCAGTACTTC; CDR3 protein: CASRATGGAGYEQYF
D gene: TRBD1; J gene: TRBJ1-5; clone size: NA; V gene: TRBV2; CDR3 DNA: TGTGCCAGCAGCGCAGACAGGGGCAATCAGCCCCAGCATTTT; CDR3 protein: CASSADRGNQPQHF
D gene: NA; J gene: TRBJ2-7; clone size: NA; V gene: TRBV18; CDR3 DNA: TGTGCCAGCTCGTCCAAGCCGCCACCCTCCTACGAGCAGTACTTC; CDR3 protein: CASSSKPPPSYEQYF
D gene: NA; J gene: TRBJ2-1; clone size: NA; V gene: TRBV19; CDR3 DNA: TGTGCCAGTAGTACCACTCAAACCCCCATCCCCGCCTACAATGAGCAGTTCTTC; CDR3 protein: CASSTTQTPIPAYNEQFF
D gene: NA; J gene: TRBJ1-1; clone size: NA; V gene: TRBV6-2/TRBV6-3; CDR3 DNA: TGTGCCAGCAGCTATCTATTTATCACTGAAGCTTTCTTT; CDR3 protein: CASSYLFITEAFF
D gene: NA; J gene: TRBJ2-1; clone size: NA; V gene: TRBV6-6; CDR3 DNA: TGTGCCAGCAGTCTCCGTGGCCCCTACAATGAGCAGTTCTTC; CDR3 protein: CASSLRGPYNEQFF
D gene: TRBD1; J gene: TRBJ1-6; clone size: NA; V gene: TRBV6-5; CDR3 DNA: TGTGCCAGCATCCAAAAGGGGGCAGGACTTTCACCCCTCCACTTT; CDR3 protein: CASIQKGAGLSPLHF
D gene: TRBD1; J gene: TRBJ1-4; clone size: NA; V gene: TRBV6-6; CDR3 DNA: TGTGCCAGCAGTTACTCCGGGACAGTTGAAAAACTGTTTTTT; CDR3 protein: CASSYSGTVEKLFF
D gene: TRBD1; J gene: TRBJ1-1; clone size: NA; V gene: TRBV5-1; CDR3 DNA: TGCGCCAGCAGCTGGGCACAGGGGGCGCCGGGGGAAGCTTTCTTT; CDR3 protein: CASSWAQGAPGEAFF
D gene: NA; J gene: TRBJ1-4; clone size: NA; V gene: TRBV7-2; CDR3 DNA: TGTGCCAGCAGCTATATCAGGGGCTTTAATGAAAAACTGTTTTTT; CDR3 protein: CASSYIRGFNEKLFF
D gene: NA; J gene: TRBJ2-5; clone size: few; V gene: TRBV6-1; CDR3 DNA: TGTGCCAGCAGTGAAGTGTACGGTGAGACCCAGTACTTC; CDR3 protein: CASSEVYGETQYF
D gene: NA; J gene: TRBJ2-7; clone size: NA; V gene: TRBV5-1; CDR3 DNA: TGCGCCAGCAGCCACCCTGACAGGAACTCCTACGAGCAGTACTTC; CDR3 protein: CASSHPDRNSYEQYF
D gene: TRBD2; J gene: TRBJ2-7; clone size: NA; V gene: TRBV19; CDR3 DNA: TGTGCCAGTAGTGCTTACGGGACTAGCGGGTCCTACGAGCAGTACTTC; CDR3 protein: CASSAYGTSGSYEQYF
D gene: NA; J gene: TRBJ1-3; clone size: NA; V gene: TRBV28; CDR3 DNA: TGTGCCAGCAGTTTAGTTGGGCGCCCAATCTCTGGAAACACCATATATTTT; CDR3 protein: CASSLVGRPISGNTIYF
D gene: NA; J gene: TRBJ1-1; clone size: NA; V gene: TRBV6-5; CDR3 DNA: TGTGCCAGCAGTTTTCAGGGTACGGACACTGAAGCTTTCTTT; CDR3 protein: CASSFQGTDTEAFF
D gene: TRBD1; J gene: TRBJ1-2; clone size: NA; V gene: TRBV28; CDR3 DNA: TGTGCCAGCAGTTTCTCCGTCCCGACAGGGGAGGGGGGCTACACCTTC; CDR3 protein: CASSFSVPTGEGGYTF
D gene: TRBD1; J gene: TRBJ2-3; clone size: NA; V gene: TRBV9; CDR3 DNA: TGTGCCAGCAGCCGCGGACAGGGAGGTACAGATACGCAGTATTTT; CDR3 protein: CASSRGQGGTDTQYF
D gene: TRBD1; J gene: TRBJ2-7; clone size: NA; V gene: TRBV18; CDR3 DNA: TGTGCCAGCTCGACACTTCCGGGACAGATCTCCTACGAGCAGTACTTC; CDR3 protein: CASSTLPGQISYEQYF
D gene: NA; J gene: TRBJ1-5; clone size: NA; V gene: TRBV21-1; CDR3 DNA: TGTGCCAGCCGAGAGTGCCAGCCCCAGCATTTT; CDR3 protein: CASRECQPQHF
D gene: NA; J gene: TRBJ1-3; clone size: NA; V gene: TRBV2; CDR3 DNA: TGTGCCAGCAGTGTATCGGGAGCGGGAAACACCATATATTTT; CDR3 protein: CASSVSGAGNTIYF
D gene: TRBD1; J gene: TRBJ2-7; clone size: NA; V gene: TRBV28; CDR3 DNA: TGTGCCAGCACCCTTGGGGGACAGTACGAGCAGTACTTC; CDR3 protein: CASTLGGQYEQYF
D gene: NA; J gene: TRBJ1-2; clone size: NA; V gene: TRBV30; CDR3 DNA: TGTGCCTGGAGTGTAAACGGGGGGTATGGCTACACCTTC; CDR3 protein: CAWSVNGGYGYTF
D gene: TRBD1; J gene: TRBJ2-6; clone size: NA; V gene: TRBV5-1; CDR3 DNA: TGCGCCAGCAGCTTGGCGGGGAGACAGGGGTTCTCTGGGGCCAACGTCCTGACTTTC; CDR3 protein: CASSLAGRQGFSGANVLTF
D gene: NA; J gene: TRBJ1-6; clone size: once; V gene: TRBV12-3/TRBV12-4; CDR3 DNA: TGTGCCAGCAGTTCTGGCAGGCCCCTCCACTTT; CDR3 protein: CASSSGRPLHF
D gene: NA; J gene: TRBJ1-2; clone size: NA; V gene: TRBV6-1; CDR3 DNA: TGTGCCAGCAGTGAATGGGGGGGAGGCTACACCTTC; CDR3 protein: CASSEWGGGYTF
D gene: NA; J gene: TRBJ2-2; clone size: once; V gene: TRBV4-3; CDR3 DNA: TGCGCCAGCAGCCAAGAGATGGTCGGGGGAATCACCGGGGAGCTGTTTTTT; CDR3 protein: CASSQEMVGGITGELFF
D gene: NA; J gene: TRBJ2-7; clone size: NA; V gene: TRBV29-1; CDR3 DNA: TGCAGCGTCGGGAGTCCCGCGGAGCAGTACTTC; CDR3 protein: CSVGSPAEQYF
D gene: TRBD2; J gene: TRBJ2-1; clone size: once; V gene: TRBV29-1; CDR3 DNA: TGCAGCGTTGAACTCGGGGGGGTCAATGAGCAGTTCTTC; CDR3 protein: CSVELGGVNEQFF
D gene: TRBD1; J gene: TRBJ1-5; clone size: NA; V gene: TRBV6-2/TRBV6-3; CDR3 DNA: TGTGCCAGCAGTTCGACAGGGTTAAATCAGCCCCAGCATTTT; CDR3 protein: CASSSTGLNQPQHF
D gene: TRBD1; J gene: TRBJ2-7; clone size: NA; V gene: TRBV7-8; CDR3 DNA: TGTGCCAGCAGCCATCGGCAGGGGGCGGTTCTCGGCGAGCAGTACTTC; CDR3 protein: CASSHRQGAVLGEQYF
D gene: NA; J gene: TRBJ2-7; clone size: NA; V gene: TRBV24-1; CDR3 DNA: TGTGCCACCAGTGATCCTCGAGCCGGGTACGAGCAGTACTTC; CDR3 protein: CATSDPRAGYEQYF
D gene: NA; J gene: TRBJ2-1; clone size: NA; V gene: TRBV4-1; CDR3 DNA: TGCGCCAGCAGCCAAGTTCGGGGAAGTGAGCAGTTCTTC; CDR3 protein: CASSQVRGSEQFF